The TCR beta chain described here comes from a study of cytomegalovirus exposure and HLA in healthy donors. Study results and caveats: A later analysis found that most CMV-associated TCR beta chains appeared HLA-restricted.

The primer mix had 60 Vbeta and 13 Jbeta primers. Libraries were prepared by immunoSEQ multiplex PCR; TCRdb keeps only in-frame clonotypes and omits some of them. Of 90,000 to 110,000 clones detected, about 81% appear once; the ten largest clones hold 1% to 1.5%. CDR3 length: 16 residues. V shed 3 bases and J 7 bases; nucleotides not matched to a gene: 4. Germline values: CDR1 SGHDN, CDR2 FVKESK. Concerning this clone itself: Antigen unknown.

This TCR derives from a man aged 25-45 years in good health and CMV-seronegative. The sample comprised PBMCs. The chain couples TRBV14 to TRBJ1-6; 12 bases align to TRBD1. DNA of the CDR3: TGTGCCAGCAGCCAGGGGACAGGGGGCAAGAATTCACCCCTCCACTTT. Protein: CASSQGTGGKNSPLHF.